The clone carrying this T cell receptor beta chain was seen many times. This entry comes from a study of T cell repertoires in cytomegalovirus infection. The CDR3 totals 14 residues. CDR1 DFQATT and CDR2 SNEGSKA come from the germline V gene (reference sequence). V lost 4 bases to trimming and J lost 4 bases; unmatched junction nucleotides: 6. One entry per CDR3 protein, called by TCRdb with MiXCR from the reads. The sample holds more than 200,000 distinct CDR3 sequences, roughly 9% seen once. The sample comprised PBMCs. This rearrangement joins TRBV20-1 to TRBJ2-7; 11 bases map to TRBD1. This sequence originates from a human donor in good health (CMV status not recorded). Some clones in this sample may be carry-over from other donors' samples. The chain's CDR3 is CSAKRGTGGYEQYF. The CDR3 bases are TGCAGTGCTAAAAGGGGGACAGGGGGGTACGAGCAGTACTTC.